This is a list of T cell receptor beta chains from one sample in a study of cytomegalovirus exposure and HLA in healthy donors. Clones were read by immunoSEQ multiplex PCR, and TCRdb kept only the in-frame ones, dropping some. In the table there are approximately 140,000 clones, 73% of which are singletons. The sample comprised PBMCs. These receptors were collected from a woman aged 40 to 49 in good health and CMV-seronegative. Both conserved end residues are part of each CDR3. The D gene is left open where the match is weak. A clone size is listed for some rows: how often the clone was seen (once, few, many), or a class if it is expanded.

j_call: TRBJ1-2; cdr3_length: 13; clone_size: -; d_call: -; v_call: TRBV27; cdr3_aa: CASSPKRGYGYTF; cdr3_nt: TGTGCCAGCAGTCCCAAAAGGGGTTATGGCTACACCTTC
j_call: TRBJ2-6; cdr3_length: 20; clone_size: -; d_call: TRBD1; v_call: TRBV7-8; cdr3_aa: CASSLRDRGSMSSGANVLTF; cdr3_nt: TGTGCCAGCAGCTTAAGGGACAGGGGATCGATGAGCTCTGGGGCCAACGTCCTGACTTTC
j_call: TRBJ1-6; cdr3_length: 11; clone_size: few; d_call: -; v_call: TRBV5-6; cdr3_aa: CASGRGGTLHF; cdr3_nt: TGTGCCAGCGGTCGGGGGGGGACCCTCCACTTT
j_call: TRBJ2-1; cdr3_length: 16; clone_size: few; d_call: -; v_call: TRBV10-3; cdr3_aa: CAISDWQGSSYNEQFF; cdr3_nt: TGTGCCATCAGTGACTGGCAGGGGAGCTCCTACAATGAGCAGTTCTTC
j_call: TRBJ2-7; cdr3_length: 16; clone_size: -; d_call: -; v_call: TRBV7-9; cdr3_aa: CSSSPRDPQGAYEQYF; cdr3_nt: TGTTCCAGCAGCCCGCGGGACCCTCAGGGTGCCTACGAGCAGTACTTC
j_call: TRBJ1-2; cdr3_length: 15; clone_size: few; d_call: TRBD1; v_call: TRBV6-4; cdr3_aa: CASNKPGQGYVGYTF; cdr3_nt: TGTGCCAGCAACAAACCGGGACAGGGTTATGTGGGCTACACCTTC
j_call: TRBJ1-1; cdr3_length: 11; clone_size: -; d_call: -; v_call: TRBV20-1; cdr3_aa: CSAFRVPQAFF; cdr3_nt: TGCAGTGCTTTCAGGGTACCACAAGCTTTCTTT
j_call: TRBJ2-1; cdr3_length: 14; clone_size: -; d_call: -; v_call: TRBV9; cdr3_aa: CASSVVEGGNEQFF; cdr3_nt: TGTGCCAGCAGCGTAGTCGAAGGAGGCAATGAGCAGTTCTTC
j_call: TRBJ1-2; cdr3_length: 14; clone_size: -; d_call: TRBD1; v_call: TRBV4-2; cdr3_aa: CASSPGQGDYGYTF; cdr3_nt: TGTGCCAGCAGCCCGGGACAGGGGGACTATGGCTACACCTTC
j_call: TRBJ1-5; cdr3_length: 14; clone_size: -; d_call: -; v_call: TRBV10-3; cdr3_aa: CAISESGGDQPQHF; cdr3_nt: TGTGCCATCAGTGAGTCAGGGGGTGATCAGCCCCAGCATTTT
j_call: TRBJ2-1; cdr3_length: 14; clone_size: -; d_call: TRBD2; v_call: TRBV7-2; cdr3_aa: CASSSYSTSDEQFF; cdr3_nt: TGTGCCAGCAGCTCATATTCGACTAGCGATGAGCAGTTCTTC
j_call: TRBJ1-2; cdr3_length: 17; clone_size: -; d_call: -; v_call: TRBV5-6; cdr3_aa: CASSQMILGGTNYGYTF; cdr3_nt: TGTGCCAGCAGCCAAATGATTCTGGGGGGAACTAACTATGGCTACACCTTC
j_call: TRBJ2-1; cdr3_length: 16; clone_size: -; d_call: TRBD2; v_call: TRBV10-1; cdr3_aa: CASSFFPSGENNEQFF; cdr3_nt: TGCGCCAGCAGTTTCTTCCCTAGCGGGGAAAACAATGAGCAGTTCTTC
j_call: TRBJ2-7; cdr3_length: 14; clone_size: once; d_call: -; v_call: TRBV6-1; cdr3_aa: CASTRQGYGYEQYF; cdr3_nt: TGTGCCAGCACCAGGCAGGGGTACGGCTACGAGCAGTACTTC
j_call: TRBJ2-1; cdr3_length: 16; clone_size: -; d_call: TRBD1; v_call: TRBV4-1; cdr3_aa: CASSNGQGNSYNEQFF; cdr3_nt: TGCGCCAGCAGCAATGGACAGGGTAATTCCTACAATGAGCAGTTCTTC
j_call: TRBJ1-5; cdr3_length: 11; clone_size: -; d_call: -; v_call: TRBV7-9; cdr3_aa: CASSTDQPQHF; cdr3_nt: TGTGCCAGCAGCACAGATCAGCCCCAGCATTTT
j_call: TRBJ2-5; cdr3_length: 16; clone_size: -; d_call: -; v_call: TRBV4-1; cdr3_aa: CASSQDIISGQETQYF; cdr3_nt: TGCGCCAGCAGCCAAGACATCATTAGCGGACAAGAGACCCAGTACTTC
j_call: TRBJ1-2; cdr3_length: 15; clone_size: -; d_call: TRBD1; v_call: TRBV6-1; cdr3_aa: CASSEAGTANYGYTF; cdr3_nt: TGTGCCAGCAGTGAAGCGGGGACAGCCAACTATGGCTACACCTTC
j_call: TRBJ1-2; cdr3_length: 11; clone_size: -; d_call: -; v_call: TRBV6-1; cdr3_aa: CASSETVGYTF; cdr3_nt: TGTGCCAGCAGTGAAACTGTTGGCTACACCTTC
j_call: TRBJ1-2; cdr3_length: 13; clone_size: -; d_call: -; v_call: TRBV6-5; cdr3_aa: CASTPREDYGYTF; cdr3_nt: TGTGCCAGCACCCCACGGGAAGACTATGGCTACACCTTC
j_call: TRBJ2-3; cdr3_length: 18; clone_size: few; d_call: TRBD2; v_call: TRBV7-2; cdr3_aa: CASSLGSGTTSSTDTQYF; cdr3_nt: TGTGCCAGCAGCTTAGGATCCGGGACTACATCTAGCACAGATACGCAGTATTTT
j_call: TRBJ2-1; cdr3_length: 13; clone_size: -; d_call: -; v_call: TRBV7-3; cdr3_aa: CASSLDGGNEQFF; cdr3_nt: TGTGCCAGCAGCTTAGATGGGGGGAATGAGCAGTTCTTC
j_call: TRBJ1-5; cdr3_length: 15; clone_size: -; d_call: -; v_call: TRBV15; cdr3_aa: CATSRDAGVYQPQHF; cdr3_nt: TGTGCCACCAGCAGAGATGCAGGGGTTTACCAGCCCCAGCATTTT
j_call: TRBJ1-5; cdr3_length: 15; clone_size: -; d_call: TRBD1; v_call: TRBV5-1; cdr3_aa: CASSLGTGGNQPQHF; cdr3_nt: TGCGCCAGCAGCCTCGGGACAGGAGGGAATCAGCCCCAGCATTTT
j_call: TRBJ2-5; cdr3_length: 14; clone_size: few; d_call: TRBD2; v_call: TRBV2; cdr3_aa: CASSGAGGSGGTYF; cdr3_nt: TGTGCCAGCAGTGGGGCGGGTGGGAGCGGGGGGACGTACTTC
j_call: TRBJ2-5; cdr3_length: 17; clone_size: once; d_call: TRBD2; v_call: TRBV4-2; cdr3_aa: CASSQEVSGGLQETQYF; cdr3_nt: TGTGCCAGCAGCCAAGAGGTGAGCGGGGGACTACAAGAGACCCAGTACTTC
j_call: TRBJ2-3; cdr3_length: 13; clone_size: -; d_call: -; v_call: TRBV9; cdr3_aa: CASSVALTDTQYF; cdr3_nt: TGTGCCAGCAGCGTAGCTCTCACAGATACGCAGTATTTT
j_call: TRBJ1-1; cdr3_length: 13; clone_size: -; d_call: TRBD1; v_call: TRBV7-9; cdr3_aa: CASRSGGRFEAFF; cdr3_nt: TGTGCCAGCAGGTCAGGGGGAAGATTTGAAGCTTTCTTT
j_call: TRBJ2-1; cdr3_length: 15; clone_size: -; d_call: TRBD1; v_call: TRBV6-5; cdr3_aa: CASSYSEQGVNEQFF; cdr3_nt: TGTGCCAGCAGTTACTCGGAACAGGGGGTCAATGAGCAGTTCTTC
j_call: TRBJ1-2; cdr3_length: 14; clone_size: -; d_call: -; v_call: TRBV6-6; cdr3_aa: CASSRSQGNYGYTF; cdr3_nt: TGTGCCAGCAGTCGATCGCAGGGGAACTATGGCTACACCTTC
j_call: TRBJ1-2; cdr3_length: 15; clone_size: -; d_call: TRBD1; v_call: TRBV5-8; cdr3_aa: CASSLATGRGYGYTF; cdr3_nt: TGTGCCAGCAGCTTGGCGACAGGGCGGGGCTATGGCTACACCTTC
j_call: TRBJ1-2; cdr3_length: 14; clone_size: -; d_call: TRBD1; v_call: TRBV4-1; cdr3_aa: CASSQVQGGYGYTF; cdr3_nt: TGCGCCAGCAGCCAGGTGCAGGGGGGCTATGGCTACACCTTC
j_call: TRBJ2-1; cdr3_length: 17; clone_size: -; d_call: TRBD2; v_call: TRBV29-1; cdr3_aa: CSVAAISGGHVGNGQFF; cdr3_nt: TGCAGCGTTGCGGCGATTAGCGGGGGCCATGTAGGCAATGGGCAGTTCTTC
j_call: TRBJ2-7; cdr3_length: 14; clone_size: -; d_call: -; v_call: TRBV7-2; cdr3_aa: CASSLGGPSYEQYF; cdr3_nt: TGTGCCAGCAGCTTAGGGGGGCCTTCCTACGAGCAGTACTTC
j_call: TRBJ1-3; cdr3_length: 15; clone_size: -; d_call: TRBD1; v_call: TRBV18; cdr3_aa: CASSQQGASGNTIYF; cdr3_nt: TGTGCCAGCTCACAACAGGGGGCCTCTGGAAACACCATATATTTT
j_call: TRBJ2-1; cdr3_length: 13; clone_size: -; d_call: -; v_call: TRBV7-3; cdr3_aa: CASSLNTYNEQFF; cdr3_nt: TGTGCCAGCAGCTTAAACACCTACAATGAGCAGTTCTTC
j_call: TRBJ2-1; cdr3_length: 13; clone_size: -; d_call: -; v_call: TRBV5-6; cdr3_aa: CASSLASGAEQFF; cdr3_nt: TGTGCCAGCAGCTTGGCCAGTGGGGCTGAGCAGTTCTTC
j_call: TRBJ2-5; cdr3_length: 15; clone_size: -; d_call: -; v_call: TRBV2; cdr3_aa: CASSEKAGRQETQYF; cdr3_nt: TGTGCCAGCAGTGAAAAGGCGGGTCGGCAAGAGACCCAGTACTTC
j_call: TRBJ2-2; cdr3_length: 15; clone_size: -; d_call: TRBD1; v_call: TRBV7-2; cdr3_aa: CASSLAQGATGELFF; cdr3_nt: TGTGCCAGCAGCTTAGCACAGGGGGCCACCGGGGAGCTGTTTTTT
j_call: TRBJ1-1; cdr3_length: 15; clone_size: few; d_call: -; v_call: TRBV4-3; cdr3_aa: CASSQDITTGTEAFF; cdr3_nt: TGCGCCAGCAGCCAAGATATCACGACGGGCACTGAAGCTTTCTTT
j_call: TRBJ1-3; cdr3_length: 15; clone_size: few; d_call: -; v_call: TRBV5-1; cdr3_aa: CASSLGRPSGNTIYF; cdr3_nt: TGCGCCAGCAGCTTGGGCAGGCCCTCTGGAAACACCATATATTTT
j_call: TRBJ2-1; cdr3_length: 14; clone_size: -; d_call: TRBD1; v_call: TRBV19; cdr3_aa: CASSADRGANEQFF; cdr3_nt: TGTGCCAGTAGTGCCGACAGGGGGGCCAATGAGCAGTTCTTC
j_call: TRBJ1-1; cdr3_length: 11; clone_size: few; d_call: -; v_call: TRBV6-5; cdr3_aa: CASSSYRAAFF; cdr3_nt: TGTGCCAGCAGTTCCTACAGGGCCGCTTTCTTT
j_call: TRBJ1-1; cdr3_length: 15; clone_size: -; d_call: -; v_call: TRBV18; cdr3_aa: CASSRLRGLNTEAFF; cdr3_nt: TGTGCCAGCTCACGTTTGCGGGGATTGAACACTGAAGCTTTCTTT
j_call: TRBJ1-1; cdr3_length: 16; clone_size: -; d_call: -; v_call: TRBV15; cdr3_aa: CATSNPFGSTNTEAFF; cdr3_nt: TGTGCCACCAGCAATCCGTTTGGGAGTACGAACACTGAAGCTTTCTTT
j_call: TRBJ2-1; cdr3_length: 18; clone_size: medium-sized; d_call: TRBD1; v_call: TRBV13; cdr3_aa: CASSLGQLPAGGNTEQFF; cdr3_nt: TGTGCCAGCAGCTTAGGCCAACTCCCCGCAGGGGGTAATACTGAGCAGTTCTTC
j_call: TRBJ1-2; cdr3_length: 15; clone_size: -; d_call: TRBD1; v_call: TRBV5-4; cdr3_aa: CASSPGGTANYGYTF; cdr3_nt: TGTGCCAGCAGCCCAGGGGGGACAGCTAACTATGGCTACACCTTC
j_call: TRBJ2-7; cdr3_length: 14; clone_size: -; d_call: -; v_call: TRBV7-6; cdr3_aa: CASSLAVGAYEQYF; cdr3_nt: TGTGCCAGCAGCTTAGCTGTAGGAGCCTACGAGCAGTACTTC
j_call: TRBJ2-3; cdr3_length: 14; clone_size: -; d_call: TRBD1; v_call: TRBV27; cdr3_aa: CASRTGGFTDTQYF; cdr3_nt: TGTGCCAGCAGGACAGGGGGATTCACAGATACGCAGTATTTT
j_call: TRBJ1-1; cdr3_length: 14; clone_size: few; d_call: TRBD1; v_call: TRBV4-1; cdr3_aa: CASSVPTGRTEAFF; cdr3_nt: TGCGCCAGCAGCGTTCCGACAGGGAGGACTGAAGCTTTCTTT
j_call: TRBJ1-2; cdr3_length: 13; clone_size: once; d_call: -; v_call: TRBV28; cdr3_aa: CASRIQGYYGYTF; cdr3_nt: TGTGCCAGCCGTATTCAGGGGTACTATGGCTACACCTTC
j_call: TRBJ2-4; cdr3_length: 18; clone_size: -; d_call: -; v_call: TRBV5-3; cdr3_aa: CARRGPYERELAKNIQYF; cdr3_nt: TGTGCCAGAAGGGGCCCTTACGAACGGGAACTAGCCAAAAACATTCAGTACTTC
j_call: TRBJ2-5; cdr3_length: 14; clone_size: -; d_call: -; v_call: TRBV6-6; cdr3_aa: CASSYWSQSETQYF; cdr3_nt: TGTGCCAGCAGTTACTGGTCTCAGTCGGAGACCCAGTACTTC
j_call: TRBJ2-5; cdr3_length: 14; clone_size: -; d_call: -; v_call: TRBV29-1; cdr3_aa: CSVEIPTDWETQYF; cdr3_nt: TGCAGCGTTGAGATTCCCACTGATTGGGAGACCCAGTACTTC
j_call: TRBJ1-1; cdr3_length: 15; clone_size: few; d_call: -; v_call: TRBV5-1; cdr3_aa: CASSLDAGAKTEAFF; cdr3_nt: TGCGCCAGCAGCTTGGACGCAGGGGCTAAGACTGAAGCTTTCTTT
j_call: TRBJ1-2; cdr3_length: 14; clone_size: -; d_call: TRBD1; v_call: TRBV2; cdr3_aa: CASSEGTGVYGYTF; cdr3_nt: TGTGCCAGCAGTGAGGGGACAGGGGTTTATGGCTACACCTTC